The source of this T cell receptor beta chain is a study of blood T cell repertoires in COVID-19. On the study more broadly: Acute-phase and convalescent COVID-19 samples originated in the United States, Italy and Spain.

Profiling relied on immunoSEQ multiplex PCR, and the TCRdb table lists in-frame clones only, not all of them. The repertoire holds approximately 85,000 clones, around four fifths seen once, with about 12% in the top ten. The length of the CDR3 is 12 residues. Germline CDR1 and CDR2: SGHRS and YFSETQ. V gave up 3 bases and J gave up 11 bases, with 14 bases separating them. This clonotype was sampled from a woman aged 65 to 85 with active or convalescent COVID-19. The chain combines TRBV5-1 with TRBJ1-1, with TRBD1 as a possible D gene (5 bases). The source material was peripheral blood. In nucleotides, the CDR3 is TGCGCCAGCAGCTCACCTTACGGGGGGGCTTTCTTT. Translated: CASSSPYGGAFF. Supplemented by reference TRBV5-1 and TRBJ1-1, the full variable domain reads KAGVTQTPRYLIKTRGQQVTLSCSPISGHRSVSWYQQTPGQGLQFLFEYFSETQRNKGNFPGRFSGRQFSNSRSEMNVSTLELGDSALYLCASSSPYGGAFFGQGTRLTVV.